This TCR beta chain derives from a study of cytomegalovirus exposure and HLA in healthy donors. In regard to this clone: No antigen is known for it.

Germline CDR1 SGHNT, CDR2 YENEEA. The V end lost 8 bases, the J end lost 7 bases, and 14 bases lay between the germline ends. The CDR3 consists of 12 residues. Clones were read by immunoSEQ multiplex PCR, and TCRdb kept only the in-frame ones, dropping some. Of some 170,000 clones listed, 70% to 90% were seen once; the top ten hold around 2.1%. Study-level points and caveats: Cytomegalovirus status, reportedly, was diagnosed with high specificity and sensitivity by the classifier. Altogether, about 160 TCR beta chains were recorded as cytomegalovirus-associated.

The J gene is TRBJ1-1, the V gene TRBV11-3; D unclear. The sample was PBMCs. The sequence derives from a woman younger than 30 in good health and CMV-seronegative. The CDR3 DNA follows: TGTGCCAGCCGCCCCTCAGGCTATGAAGCTTTCTTT. This sequence encodes CASRPSGYEAFF.